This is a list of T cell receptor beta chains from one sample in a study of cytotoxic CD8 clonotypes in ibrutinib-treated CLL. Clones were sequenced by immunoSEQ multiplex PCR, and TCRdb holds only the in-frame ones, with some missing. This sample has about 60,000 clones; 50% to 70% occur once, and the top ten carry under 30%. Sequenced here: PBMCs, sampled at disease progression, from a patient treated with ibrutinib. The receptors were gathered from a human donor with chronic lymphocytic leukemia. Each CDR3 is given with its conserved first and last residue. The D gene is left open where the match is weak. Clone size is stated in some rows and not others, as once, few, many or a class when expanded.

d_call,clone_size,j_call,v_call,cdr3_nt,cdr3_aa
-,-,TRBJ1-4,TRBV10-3,TGTGCCATCAGTGATGGGGACAAAAAACTGTTTTTT,CAISDGDKKLFF
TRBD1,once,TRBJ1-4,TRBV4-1,TGCGCCAGCAGCCAACACAGGGGGCAGGCTAATGAAAAACTGTTTTTT,CASSQHRGQANEKLFF
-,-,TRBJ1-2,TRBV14,TGTGCCAGCAGCCAAGGGATGGGCCGCTATGGCTACACCTTC,CASSQGMGRYGYTF
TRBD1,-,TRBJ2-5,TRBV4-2,TGTGCCAGCAGCCAAGACAGGGGGTACCAAGAGACCCAGTACTTC,CASSQDRGYQETQYF
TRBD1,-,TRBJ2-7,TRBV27,TGTGCCAGCAGTCCGGGACAGAGCTCCTACGAGCAGTACTTC,CASSPGQSSYEQYF
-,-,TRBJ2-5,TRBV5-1,TGCGCCAGCAGCTTGGAACTAATCCAAGAGACCCAGTACTTC,CASSLELIQETQYF
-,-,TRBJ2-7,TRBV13,TGTGCCAGCAGCTTGACAGGTAGAGCCTACGAGCAGTACTTC,CASSLTGRAYEQYF
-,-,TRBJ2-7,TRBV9,TGTGCCAGCAGCGTAGGGGGGTACTATGACTACGAGCAGTACTTC,CASSVGGYYDYEQYF
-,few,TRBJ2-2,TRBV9,TGTGCCAGCAGCCCCCTCGGGGGTAGTAAGAACACCGGGGAGCTGTTTTTT,CASSPLGGSKNTGELFF
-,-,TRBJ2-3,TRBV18,TGTGCCAGCTCACTTCAGGGGGATACGCAGTATTTT,CASSLQGDTQYF
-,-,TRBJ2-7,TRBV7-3,TGTGCCAGCAGCGTACAGGCGGACTCCTACGAGCAGTACTTC,CASSVQADSYEQYF
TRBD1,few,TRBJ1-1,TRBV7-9,TGTGCCAGCAGTCGACTGACAGGGGAGTACACTGAAGCTTTCTTT,CASSRLTGEYTEAFF
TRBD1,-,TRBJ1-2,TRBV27,TGTGCCAGCGCGTCGGGACAGCCCTATGGCTACACCTTC,CASASGQPYGYTF
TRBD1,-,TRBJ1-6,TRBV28,TGTGCCAGCAGCCGGGACAGGGGGATGGTTTCACCCCTCCACTTT,CASSRDRGMVSPLHF
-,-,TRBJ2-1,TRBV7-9,TGTGCCAGCAGCCCCGGTCGCAGCTCCTACAATGAGCAGTTCTTC,CASSPGRSSYNEQFF
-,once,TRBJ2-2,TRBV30,TGTGCCTGGAGTCTAGGACATATAACCGGGGAGCTGTTTTTT,CAWSLGHITGELFF
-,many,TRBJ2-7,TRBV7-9,TGTGCCAGCAGCTTGGCCGGTCAGGGGCTTGCGTCCTACGAGCAGTACTTC,CASSLAGQGLASYEQYF
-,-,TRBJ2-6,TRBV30,TGTGCCTGGAGTGTATTTCAGGCTGGGGCCAACGTCCTGACTTTC,CAWSVFQAGANVLTF
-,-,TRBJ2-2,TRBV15,TGTGCCACCAGCAGCGGAGCTAGTGGGACCGGGGAGCTGTTTTTT,CATSSGASGTGELFF
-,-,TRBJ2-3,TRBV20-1,TGCAGTGCTAGGGGATTAGATACGCAGTATTTT,CSARGLDTQYF
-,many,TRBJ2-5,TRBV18,TGTGCCAGCTCACCAGACGCGGGGCGGCGAGAGACCCAGTACTTC,CASSPDAGRRETQYF
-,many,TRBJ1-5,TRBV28,TGTGCCAGCAGTTTCCAGTTATTTAGCAATCAGCCCCAGCATTTT,CASSFQLFSNQPQHF
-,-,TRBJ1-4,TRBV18,TGTGCCAGCTCACCAGGACAGACAACAACTAATGAAAAACTGTTTTTT,CASSPGQTTTNEKLFF
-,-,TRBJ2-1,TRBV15,TGTGCCACCAGCAGAGCAGGCAGCTACAATGAGCAGTTCTTC,CATSRAGSYNEQFF
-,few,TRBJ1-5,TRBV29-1,TGCAGCGTTCTCGGGGGAGGCAATCAGCCCCAGCATTTT,CSVLGGGNQPQHF
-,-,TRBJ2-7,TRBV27,TGTGCCAGCCCCGGTGGGTTTGGCTACGAGCAGTACTTC,CASPGGFGYEQYF
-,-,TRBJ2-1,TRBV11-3,TGTGCCAGCAGCTTAGAACAGAGGGACTACAATGAGCAGTTCTTC,CASSLEQRDYNEQFF
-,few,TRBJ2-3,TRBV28,TGTGCCAGCAGCCTCACAGATACGCAGTATTTT,CASSLTDTQYF
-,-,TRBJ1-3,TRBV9,TGTGCCAGCAGCGTAGCTGTGACAGCCCAAGTCGGAAACACCATATATTTT,CASSVAVTAQVGNTIYF
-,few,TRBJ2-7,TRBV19,TGTGCCAGTAGTATAGGGCCTCCGGGGGAGCAGTACTTC,CASSIGPPGEQYF
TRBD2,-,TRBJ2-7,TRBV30,TGTGCCTGGGGACTAGCGGGAGGGCTCTCCTACGAGCAGTACTTC,CAWGLAGGLSYEQYF
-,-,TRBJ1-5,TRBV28,TGTGCCAGCAGTTCCACCTTCCGGGGCAATCAGCCCCAGCATTTT,CASSSTFRGNQPQHF
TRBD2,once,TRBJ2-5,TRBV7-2,TGTGCCAGCAGCTTAGAGGTTCTACTAGCGGGCCAAGAGACCCAGTACTTC,CASSLEVLLAGQETQYF
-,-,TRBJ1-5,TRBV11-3,TGTGCCAGCAGCCCAGGGACTAATAGCAATCAGCCCCAGCATTTT,CASSPGTNSNQPQHF
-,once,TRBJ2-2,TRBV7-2,TGTGCCAGCAGCCCCAGACCGGATGGGGAGCTGTTTTTT,CASSPRPDGELFF
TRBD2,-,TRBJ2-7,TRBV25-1,TGTGCCAGCAGGGCGGGGGGCGGAGTCGAGCAGTACTTC,CASRAGGGVEQYF
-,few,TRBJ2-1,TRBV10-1,TGCGCCAGCAGTGAAGGTTACAACAATGAGCAGTTCTTC,CASSEGYNNEQFF
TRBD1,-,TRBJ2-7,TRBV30,TGTGCCTGGACCGGACAGGGGGCGCAGTACCAGTACTTC,CAWTGQGAQYQYF
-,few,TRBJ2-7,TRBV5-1,TGCGCCAGCAGCTTAGAACAAACGGGGTCCGAGCAGTACTTC,CASSLEQTGSEQYF
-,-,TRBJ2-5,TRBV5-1,TGCGCCAGCAGCCCGGGGGTAGACACCCAGTACTTC,CASSPGVDTQYF
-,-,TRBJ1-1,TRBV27,TGTGCCAGCAGTTCCTCTAAGTCCGGGCACACTGAAGCTTTCTTT,CASSSSKSGHTEAFF
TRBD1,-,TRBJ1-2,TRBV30,TGTGCCTGGAGTGTAGTGACAGGGGTATATGGCTACACCTTC,CAWSVVTGVYGYTF
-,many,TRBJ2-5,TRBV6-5,TGTGCCAGCAGACAACAGGGAGGGGAAGAGACCCAGTACTTC,CASRQQGGEETQYF
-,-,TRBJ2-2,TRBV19,TGTGCCAGTAGTATGCAGGTGGCCGGGGAGCTGTTTTTT,CASSMQVAGELFF
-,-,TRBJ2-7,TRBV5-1,TGCGCCAGCAGCTTGTGGGGGGAGCAGTACTTC,CASSLWGEQYF
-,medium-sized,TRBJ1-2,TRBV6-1,TGTGCCAGCAAACCCAGCACGGCCGTTGTAGGCTACACCTTC,CASKPSTAVVGYTF
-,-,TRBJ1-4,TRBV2,TGTGCCAGCAGGCCCAGGGCGGCTAATGAAAAACTGTTTTTT,CASRPRAANEKLFF
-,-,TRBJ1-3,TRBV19,TGTGCCAGTCTCTCCAGGAGCTCTGGAAACACCATATATTTT,CASLSRSSGNTIYF
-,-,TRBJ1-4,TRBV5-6,TGTGCCACCACAACCGTGACTAAAAGGGATGAAAAACTGTTTTTT,CATTTVTKRDEKLFF
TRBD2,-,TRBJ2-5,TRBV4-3,TGCGCCAGCAGCCAAGTTACTAGCGACGGCGGGACCCAGTACTTC,CASSQVTSDGGTQYF
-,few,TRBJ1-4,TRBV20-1,TGCAGTGCTAGAGTTTATGAAAAACTGTTTTTT,CSARVYEKLFF